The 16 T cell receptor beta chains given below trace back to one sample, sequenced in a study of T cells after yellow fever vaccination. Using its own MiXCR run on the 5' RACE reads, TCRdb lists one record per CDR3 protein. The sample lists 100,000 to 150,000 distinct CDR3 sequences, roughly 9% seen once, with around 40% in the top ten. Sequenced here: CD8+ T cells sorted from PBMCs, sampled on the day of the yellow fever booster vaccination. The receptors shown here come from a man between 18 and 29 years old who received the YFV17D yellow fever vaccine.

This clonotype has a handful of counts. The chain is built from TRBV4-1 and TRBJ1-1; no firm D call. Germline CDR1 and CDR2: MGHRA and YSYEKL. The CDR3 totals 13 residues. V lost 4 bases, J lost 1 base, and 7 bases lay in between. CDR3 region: CASSPRENTEAFF. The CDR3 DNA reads TGCGCCAGCAGCCCCCGGGAGAACACTGAAGCTTTCTTT.

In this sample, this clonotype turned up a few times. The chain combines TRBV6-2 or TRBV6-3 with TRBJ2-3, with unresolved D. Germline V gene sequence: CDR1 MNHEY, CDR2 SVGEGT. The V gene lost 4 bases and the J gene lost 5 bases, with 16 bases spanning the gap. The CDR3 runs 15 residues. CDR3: CASSSPGDMGDTQYF. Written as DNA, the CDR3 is TGTGCCAGCAGTTCGCCCGGTGATATGGGAGATACGCAGTATTTT.

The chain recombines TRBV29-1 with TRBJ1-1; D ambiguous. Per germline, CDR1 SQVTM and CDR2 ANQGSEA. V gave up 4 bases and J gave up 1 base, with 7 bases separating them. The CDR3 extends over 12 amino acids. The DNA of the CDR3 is TGCAGCGTTGTTTCTGCGAACACTGAAGCTTTCTTT. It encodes CSVVSANTEAFF.

This chain's CDR3 is CASSFYRETGELFF. The CDR3 coding sequence is TGTGCCAGCAGTTTCTACAGGGAAACCGGGGAGCTGTTTTTT. This sequence joins TRBV27 and TRBJ2-2; D is possibly TRBD1 (6 bases). The CDR3 consists of 14 residues. Germline CDR1 MNHEY, CDR2 SMNVEV (reference sequence). Trimming took off 3 bases at V and 5 bases at J, with 10 bases between the two ends.

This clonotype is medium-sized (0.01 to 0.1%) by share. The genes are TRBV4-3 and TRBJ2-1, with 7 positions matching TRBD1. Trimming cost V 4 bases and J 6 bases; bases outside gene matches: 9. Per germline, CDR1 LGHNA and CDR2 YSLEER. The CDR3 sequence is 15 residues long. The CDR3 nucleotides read TGCGCCAGCAGCCGGAGTCTCCGGGACAGCAATGAGCAGTTCTTC. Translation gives CASSRSLRDSNEQFF.

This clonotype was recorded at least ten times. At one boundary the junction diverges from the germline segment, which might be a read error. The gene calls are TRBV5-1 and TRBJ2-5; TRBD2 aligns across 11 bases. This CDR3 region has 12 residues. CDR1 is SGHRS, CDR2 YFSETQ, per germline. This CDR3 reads CASSLGGLAGDF. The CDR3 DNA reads TGCGCCAGCAGCTTGGGAGGACTAGCGGGCGACTTC.

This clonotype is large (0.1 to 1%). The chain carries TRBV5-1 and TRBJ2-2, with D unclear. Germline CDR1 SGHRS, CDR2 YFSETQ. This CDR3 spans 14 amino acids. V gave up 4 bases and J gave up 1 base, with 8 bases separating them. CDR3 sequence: CASSPGMNTGELFF. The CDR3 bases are TGCGCCAGCAGCCCAGGAATGAACACCGGGGAGCTGTTTTTT. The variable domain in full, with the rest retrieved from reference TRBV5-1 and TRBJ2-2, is KAGVTQTPRYLIKTRGQQVTLSCSPISGHRSVSWYQQTPGQGLQFLFEYFSETQRNKGNFPGRFSGRQFSNSRSEMNVSTLELGDSALYLCASSPGMNTGELFFGEGSRLTVL.

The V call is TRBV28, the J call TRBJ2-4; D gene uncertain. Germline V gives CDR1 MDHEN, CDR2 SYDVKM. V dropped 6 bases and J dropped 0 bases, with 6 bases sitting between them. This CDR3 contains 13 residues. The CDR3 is CASRDLAKNIQYF. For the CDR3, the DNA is TGTGCCAGCAGGGACCTAGCCAAAAACATTCAGTACTTC. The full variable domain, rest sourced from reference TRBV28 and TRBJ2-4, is DVKVTQSSRYLVKRTGEKVFLECVQDMDHENMFWYRQDPGLGLRLIYFSYDVKMKEKGDIPEGYSVSREKKERFSLILESASTNQTSMYLCASRDLAKNIQYFGAGTRLSVL.

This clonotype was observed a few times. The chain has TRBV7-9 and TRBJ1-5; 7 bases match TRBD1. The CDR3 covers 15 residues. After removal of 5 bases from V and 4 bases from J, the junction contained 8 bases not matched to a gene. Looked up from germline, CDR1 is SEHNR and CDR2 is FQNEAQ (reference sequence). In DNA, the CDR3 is TGTGCCAGCAGCCTTGACAGGGAAGTGAATCAGCCCCAGCATTTT. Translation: CASSLDREVNQPQHF.

CDR3 in amino acids: CASSSPSGGPSGANVLTF. The DNA for the CDR3 is TGTGCCAGCAGCTCTCCTAGCGGGGGCCCCTCTGGGGCCAACGTCCTGACTTTC. The chain couples TRBV7-9 to TRBJ2-6; 10 bases agree with TRBD2. The V gene end was trimmed by 4 bases and the J gene end by 0 bases; junction bases not matched to a gene: 6. Germline loops: CDR1 SEHNR, CDR2 FQNEAQ (reference sequence). This CDR3 is 18 amino acids long. The full variable domain, completed using reference TRBV7-9 and TRBJ2-6, is DTGVSQNPRHKITKRGQNVTFRCDPISEHNRLYWYRQTLGQGPEFLTYFQNEAQLEKSRLLSDRFSAERPKGSFSTLEIQRTEQGDSAMYLCASSSPSGGPSGANVLTFGAGSRLTVL.

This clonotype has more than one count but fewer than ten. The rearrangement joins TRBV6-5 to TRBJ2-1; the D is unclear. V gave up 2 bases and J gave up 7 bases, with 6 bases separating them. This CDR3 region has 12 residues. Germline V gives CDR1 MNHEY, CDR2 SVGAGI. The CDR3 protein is CASSYKGNEQFF. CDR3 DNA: TGTGCCAGCAGTTACAAGGGAAATGAGCAGTTCTTC.

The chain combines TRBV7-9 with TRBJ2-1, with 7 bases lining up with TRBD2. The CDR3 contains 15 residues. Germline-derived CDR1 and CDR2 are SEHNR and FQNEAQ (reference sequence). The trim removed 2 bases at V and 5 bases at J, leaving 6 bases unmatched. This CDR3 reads CASSLPLADDNEQFF. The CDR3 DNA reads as TGTGCCAGCAGCTTACCCCTAGCGGACGACAATGAGCAGTTCTTC. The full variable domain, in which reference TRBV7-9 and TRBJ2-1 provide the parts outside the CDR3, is DTGVSQNPRHKITKRGQNVTFRCDPISEHNRLYWYRQTLGQGPEFLTYFQNEAQLEKSRLLSDRFSAERPKGSFSTLEIQRTEQGDSAMYLCASSLPLADDNEQFFGPGTRLTVL.

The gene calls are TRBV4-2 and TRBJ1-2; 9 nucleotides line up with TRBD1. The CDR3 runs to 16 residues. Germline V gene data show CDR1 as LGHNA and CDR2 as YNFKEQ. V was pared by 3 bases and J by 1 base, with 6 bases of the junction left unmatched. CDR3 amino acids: CASSHPGTGFNYGYTF. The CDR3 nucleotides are TGTGCCAGCAGCCACCCTGGGACAGGGTTTAACTATGGCTACACCTTC.

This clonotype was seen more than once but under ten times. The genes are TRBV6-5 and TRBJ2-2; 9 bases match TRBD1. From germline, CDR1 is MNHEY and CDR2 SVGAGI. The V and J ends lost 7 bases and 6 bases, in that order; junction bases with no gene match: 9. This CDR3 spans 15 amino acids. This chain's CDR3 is CASKRGQGIAGELFF. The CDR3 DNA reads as TGTGCCAGCAAAAGGGGACAGGGTATTGCCGGGGAGCTGTTTTTT.

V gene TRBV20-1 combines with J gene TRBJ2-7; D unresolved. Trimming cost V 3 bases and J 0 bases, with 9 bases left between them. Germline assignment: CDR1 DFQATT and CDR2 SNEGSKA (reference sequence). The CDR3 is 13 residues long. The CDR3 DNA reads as TGCAGTGCTAGGCAGGAGAGCTCCTACGAGCAGTACGTC. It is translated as CSARQESSYEQYV.

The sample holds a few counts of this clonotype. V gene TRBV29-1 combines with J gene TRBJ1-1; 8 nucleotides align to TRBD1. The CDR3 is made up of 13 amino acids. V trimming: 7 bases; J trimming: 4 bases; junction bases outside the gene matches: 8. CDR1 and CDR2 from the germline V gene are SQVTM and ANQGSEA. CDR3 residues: CSATGGGGTEAFF. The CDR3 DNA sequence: TGCAGCGCAACAGGGGGTGGTGGCACTGAAGCTTTCTTT.